The rows below give T cell receptor beta chains drawn from one sample of a study of T cell responses to AZD1222 COVID-19 vaccine. Assay: immunoSEQ multiplex PCR; the TCRdb copy retains only in-frame clones and omits some. The table includes some 110,000 clones, around 85% detected once. The specimen was peripheral blood, collected 28 days after the second AZD1222 dose. The receptor set was obtained from an adult who received the AZD1222 COVID-19 vaccine. The CDR3 runs from the conserved cysteine through the conserved F or W. A D gene is named only where the DNA matches it firmly. Size tells how often a clone was seen (once, few, many) or the class of an expanded clone, and some rows leave it out.

NA,TRBJ2-2,TRBV27,TRBD1,CASRYTGGTGELFF,TGTGCCAGCCGTTACACAGGGGGCACCGGGGAGCTGTTTTTT
NA,TRBJ1-1,TRBV2,NA,CASPKSEAFF,TGTGCCAGTCCCAAGTCCGAAGCTTTCTTT
NA,TRBJ1-1,TRBV7-2,NA,CASSSNPGTEAFF,TGTGCCAGCAGCTCAAACCCTGGGACTGAAGCTTTCTTT
NA,TRBJ2-6,TRBV5-1,TRBD1,CPSSWAGGQGYSGANVLTF,TGCCCCAGCAGCTGGGCGGGGGGACAGGGGTACTCTGGGGCCAACGTCCTGACTTTC
NA,TRBJ2-5,TRBV20-1,NA,CSSSNWETQYF,TGCAGTTCCTCCAATTGGGAGACCCAGTACTTC
NA,TRBJ2-1,TRBV28,NA,CASKGDHSYNEQFF,TGTGCCAGCAAGGGGGACCACTCCTACAATGAGCAGTTCTTC
NA,TRBJ1-2,TRBV11-2,NA,CASSLVGSSGAYYGYTF,TGTGCCAGCAGCTTAGTTGGCTCATCTGGGGCTTACTATGGCTACACCTTC
NA,TRBJ2-2,TRBV12-3/TRBV12-4,TRBD1,CASSRQGPGELFF,TGTGCCAGCAGTCGACAGGGACCCGGGGAGCTGTTTTTT
NA,TRBJ2-3,TRBV28,NA,CASSLLAGLGTDTQYF,TGTGCCAGCAGTTTATTGGCAGGGTTAGGCACAGATACGCAGTATTTT
NA,TRBJ2-1,TRBV7-8,NA,CASSPNVYNEQFF,TGTGCCAGCAGCCCTAACGTTTACAATGAGCAGTTCTTC
once,TRBJ1-1,TRBV9,NA,CASSPRTSWTEAFF,TGTGCCAGCAGCCCCCGGACTTCGTGGACTGAAGCTTTCTTT
NA,TRBJ1-2,TRBV6-1,TRBD1,CASSEFFLGQGAPYGYTF,TGTGCCAGCAGTGAATTCTTTTTGGGACAGGGGGCTCCTTATGGCTACACCTTC
NA,TRBJ1-2,TRBV6-4,NA,CASSPATDQGGYTF,TGTGCCAGCAGCCCCGCTACAGACCAGGGTGGCTACACCTTC
NA,TRBJ1-2,TRBV7-9,NA,CASSPSGQSINYGYTF,TGTGCCAGCAGCCCGAGTGGACAGAGCATTAACTATGGCTACACCTTC
NA,TRBJ1-2,TRBV6-1,NA,CASSDGWGQGYTF,TGTGCCAGCAGTGATGGTTGGGGTCAGGGCTACACCTTC
NA,TRBJ1-1,TRBV5-1,TRBD1,CASSLEDRAREAFF,TGCGCCAGCAGCTTGGAGGACAGGGCACGAGAAGCTTTCTTT
few,TRBJ2-1,TRBV6-5,TRBD2,CASRSGTSGTRGFF,TGTGCCAGCAGATCCGGGACTAGCGGAACAAGGGGGTTCTTC
once,TRBJ2-5,TRBV7-8,NA,CASSLGGFETQYF,TGTGCCAGCAGCTTAGGGGGGTTTGAGACCCAGTACTTC
once,TRBJ2-3,TRBV6-5,TRBD2,CAIRTSGGTDTQYF,TGTGCCATTCGGACTAGCGGGGGTACAGATACGCAGTATTTT
NA,TRBJ2-5,TRBV18,NA,CASSERTDQETQYF,TGTGCCAGCTCAGAACGGACCGATCAAGAGACCCAGTACTTC
NA,TRBJ1-5,TRBV9,NA,CASSATDSFNQPQHF,TGTGCCAGCAGCGCTACGGACAGCTTCAATCAGCCCCAGCATTTT
NA,TRBJ2-7,TRBV28,TRBD2,CASTPGISSGPASSYEQYF,TGTGCCAGCACCCCCGGTATATCTAGCGGGCCCGCGAGCTCCTACGAGCAGTACTTC
NA,TRBJ1-4,TRBV5-4,NA,CASSFETASVGKLFF,TGTGCCAGCAGCTTTGAGACGGCCAGTGTCGGGAAACTGTTTTTT
once,TRBJ2-1,TRBV5-1,NA,CASSSRELQDNEQFF,TGCGCCAGCAGCTCACGGGAGCTACAAGACAATGAGCAGTTCTTC
NA,TRBJ1-1,TRBV19,NA,CASSKEVEAFF,TGTGCCAGTAGTAAGGAGGTGGAAGCTTTCTTT
NA,TRBJ2-1,TRBV11-3,TRBD1,CASSRREGTAYNEQFF,TGTGCCAGCAGCCGTAGAGAAGGGACAGCCTACAATGAGCAGTTCTTC
once,TRBJ2-3,TRBV7-3,TRBD2,CASTLQSASGVPDTQYF,TGTGCCAGCACCCTCCAATCCGCTAGCGGGGTGCCAGATACGCAGTATTTT
NA,TRBJ2-2,TRBV4-1,TRBD2,CASSQGTSGANTGELFF,TGCGCCAGCAGCCAAGGCACTAGCGGGGCGAACACCGGGGAGCTGTTTTTT
NA,TRBJ2-5,TRBV7-2,NA,CASSVRERSETQYF,TGTGCCAGCAGCGTCCGGGAGCGATCGGAGACCCAGTACTTC
NA,TRBJ2-5,TRBV28,NA,CASSRGGGGETQYF,TGTGCCAGCAGCCGCGGAGGGGGAGGGGAGACCCAGTACTTC
NA,TRBJ2-3,TRBV5-1,TRBD2,CASSVTSGGMDTQYF,TGCGCCAGCAGCGTAACTAGCGGGGGGATGGATACGCAGTATTTT
NA,TRBJ2-3,TRBV13,TRBD2,CASSPLSGGAKTDTQYF,TGTGCCAGCAGCCCCCTTAGCGGGGGGGCTAAGACAGATACGCAGTATTTT
NA,TRBJ2-1,TRBV3-1/TRBV3-2,NA,CASSQVGGGAARNEQFF,TGTGCCAGCAGCCAAGTGGGAGGGGGGGCCGCTCGCAATGAGCAGTTCTTC
NA,TRBJ2-1,TRBV5-1,TRBD2,CASSNRLAGGSFNEQFF,TGCGCCAGCAGCAACAGACTAGCGGGGGGGTCTTTCAATGAGCAGTTCTTC
NA,TRBJ2-3,TRBV6-4,TRBD2,CASSDTWTSPTDTQYF,TGTGCCAGCAGTGACACATGGACTAGCCCCACAGATACGCAGTATTTT
NA,TRBJ1-1,TRBV19,NA,CASSITGGGDTEAFF,TGTGCCAGTAGTATTACGGGGGGCGGGGACACTGAAGCTTTCTTT
NA,TRBJ1-6,TRBV2,NA,CASSDFFISYNSPLHF,TGTGCCAGCAGTGATTTTTTTATCTCCTATAATTCACCCCTCCACTTT
NA,TRBJ1-1,TRBV3-1/TRBV3-2,NA,CASSQGEGSGTEAFF,TGTGCCAGCAGCCAAGGTGAGGGTTCAGGCACTGAAGCTTTCTTT
NA,TRBJ1-5,TRBV27,NA,CASSGQFDQPQHF,TGTGCCAGCAGTGGACAGTTTGATCAGCCCCAGCATTTT
NA,TRBJ1-5,TRBV6-5,NA,CASSRGAQPQHF,TGTGCCAGCAGCCGCGGGGCTCAGCCCCAGCATTTT
NA,TRBJ1-1,TRBV5-1,NA,CASSLGREGPMNTEAFF,TGCGCCAGCAGCTTGGGGAGGGAGGGCCCCATGAACACTGAAGCTTTCTTT
NA,TRBJ1-1,TRBV6-2/TRBV6-3,NA,CASSYPTEAFF,TGTGCCAGCAGTTACCCCACTGAAGCTTTCTTT
NA,TRBJ1-2,TRBV20-1,NA,CRGGTDGYTF,TGCAGAGGGGGGACGGATGGCTACACCTTC
NA,TRBJ1-1,TRBV6-5,NA,CASSDQGNTEAFF,TGTGCCAGCAGCGACCAGGGGAACACTGAAGCTTTCTTT
few,TRBJ1-2,TRBV30,NA,CAWSKRRISGYGYTF,TGTGCCTGGAGTAAGAGGCGGATCTCTGGGTATGGCTACACCTTC
NA,TRBJ2-5,TRBV30,NA,CAWRTPPQETQYF,TGTGCCTGGAGGACTCCCCCACAAGAGACCCAGTACTTC
NA,TRBJ1-5,TRBV30,NA,CAWSPWDSYSNQPQHF,TGTGCCTGGAGCCCTTGGGACTCCTATAGCAATCAGCCCCAGCATTTT
NA,TRBJ1-2,TRBV29-1,NA,CSVREPFNYGYTF,TGCAGCGTGAGGGAGCCCTTTAACTATGGCTACACCTTC
NA,TRBJ2-5,TRBV2,NA,CASSRQQETQYF,TGTGCCAGCAGTCGTCAGCAAGAGACCCAGTACTTC
NA,TRBJ1-1,TRBV10-3,NA,CAISVISGTEAFF,TGTGCCATCAGTGTTATATCGGGGACTGAAGCTTTCTTT
NA,TRBJ1-4,TRBV5-1,NA,CASSFGGRGTNEKLFF,TGCGCCAGCAGCTTCGGGGGACGAGGAACTAATGAAAAACTGTTTTTT
NA,TRBJ1-3,TRBV18,NA,CASSPGRREDTIYF,TGTGCCAGCTCACCGGGACGGAGGGAGGACACCATATATTTT
NA,TRBJ1-1,TRBV4-1,NA,CASSQDVGGFVTEAFF,TGCGCCAGCAGCCAAGATGTTGGCGGATTCGTCACTGAAGCTTTCTTT
few,TRBJ2-1,TRBV4-1,NA,CASSRGLEQFF,TGCGCCAGCAGCCGGGGGCTTGAGCAGTTCTTC
NA,TRBJ1-1,TRBV12-3/TRBV12-4,NA,CASLGGGTEAFF,TGTGCCAGCTTAGGGGGGGGCACTGAAGCTTTCTTT